This T cell receptor (beta chain) stems from a study of CD8 T cells in Susac syndrome. Study-wide findings and caveats: As acknowledged by the study, its TCR sequencing and HLA analysis included a relatively small number of individuals.

With respect to this clonotype: Its antigen remains unidentified.

RNA was extracted with the RNeasy kit, and a quantity of roughly 0.5 to 1 ug was reverse transcribed using random hexamers. Multiplex immunoSEQ PCR targeted 54 Vbeta and 13 Jbeta TCR beta segments. TCRdb analysed the immunoSEQ multiplex PCR reads with MiXCR anew, one entry per CDR3 protein. Of some 100,000 distinct CDR3 sequences listed, over 90% are singletons. Germline CDR1 reads SGHNT; CDR2 reads YYREEE (reference sequence). Trimming stripped 4 bases from V and 4 bases from J, with 14 bases between. CDR3 length: 14 residues. TEMRA cells were FACS-enriched and CD8+ and CD4+ T cells negatively isolated.

The chain uses TRBV5-4 and TRBJ2-5, with a possible D match to TRBD2 (5 bases). What was sequenced was CD4+ T cells from PBMCs. This TCR was sampled from a human donor in good health. CDR3 sequence (DNA): TGTGCCAGCAGCCAGGAAGGGAGCGGAGAGACCCAGTACTTC. It encodes CASSQEGSGETQYF.